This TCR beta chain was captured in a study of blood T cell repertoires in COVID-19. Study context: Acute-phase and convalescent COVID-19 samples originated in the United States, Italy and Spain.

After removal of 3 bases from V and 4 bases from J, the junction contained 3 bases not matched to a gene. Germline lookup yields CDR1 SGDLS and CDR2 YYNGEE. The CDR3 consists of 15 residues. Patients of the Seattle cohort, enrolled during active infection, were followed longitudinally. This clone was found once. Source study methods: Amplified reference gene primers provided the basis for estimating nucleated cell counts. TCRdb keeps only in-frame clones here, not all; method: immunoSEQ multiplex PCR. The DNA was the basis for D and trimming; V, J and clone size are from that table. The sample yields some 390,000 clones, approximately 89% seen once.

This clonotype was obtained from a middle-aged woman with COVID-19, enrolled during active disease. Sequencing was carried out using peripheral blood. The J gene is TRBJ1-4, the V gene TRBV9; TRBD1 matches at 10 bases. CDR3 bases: TGTGCCAGCAGCGCAGACAGGGGGCGTAATGAAAAACTGTTTTTT. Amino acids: CASSADRGRNEKLFF.